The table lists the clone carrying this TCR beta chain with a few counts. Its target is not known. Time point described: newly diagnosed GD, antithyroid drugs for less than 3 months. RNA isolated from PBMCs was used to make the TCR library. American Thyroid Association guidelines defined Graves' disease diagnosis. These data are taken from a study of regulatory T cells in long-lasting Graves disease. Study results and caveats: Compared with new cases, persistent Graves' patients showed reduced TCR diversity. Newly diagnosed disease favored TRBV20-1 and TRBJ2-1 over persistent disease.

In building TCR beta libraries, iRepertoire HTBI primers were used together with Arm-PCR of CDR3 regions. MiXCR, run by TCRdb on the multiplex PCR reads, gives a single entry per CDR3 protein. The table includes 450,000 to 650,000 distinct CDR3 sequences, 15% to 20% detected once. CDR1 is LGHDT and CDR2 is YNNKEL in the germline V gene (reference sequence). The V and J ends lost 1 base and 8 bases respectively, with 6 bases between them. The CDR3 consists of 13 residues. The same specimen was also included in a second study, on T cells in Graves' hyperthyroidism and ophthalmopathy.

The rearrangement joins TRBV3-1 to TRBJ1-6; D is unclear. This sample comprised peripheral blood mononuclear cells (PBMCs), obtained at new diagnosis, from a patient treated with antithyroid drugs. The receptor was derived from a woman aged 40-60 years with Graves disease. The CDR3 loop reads CASSQVIDSPLHF. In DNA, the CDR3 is TGTGCCAGCAGCCAAGTTATCGATTCACCCCTCCACTTT.